The TCR beta chain described here comes from a study of blood T cell repertoires in COVID-19. As for the study in general: Sample material is recorded as cDNA or gDNA derived from T cells, B-cell-depleted T cells, or PBMCs.

In the source study's methods: Amplification of reference gene primers was used by the study to estimate nucleated cell counts. Sequencing used immunoSEQ multiplex PCR; TCRdb keeps in-frame clones, though not all of them. V and J calls and clone size are copied from that table; D and trimming were computed from the DNA. The profile covers roughly 230,000 clones, with approximately 85% appearing a single time and 4.5% to 6% taken by the ten largest. CDR1 is KGHSH and CDR2 is LQKENI in the germline V gene. This CDR3 region has 15 residues. Trimming removed 6 bases from V and 6 bases from J, with 19 bases in between.

The chain is built from TRBV18 and TRBJ2-3; possible D gene TRBD2, 5 bases. The TCR was taken from a man aged 50-59 years with COVID-19, enrolled during active disease. Sequenced sample: peripheral blood. CDR3 bases: TGTGCCAGCTCCCCCGACTCGATGAGGGCCGATACGCAGTATTTT. It is translated as CASSPDSMRADTQYF.